Below are 10 T cell receptor beta chains sequenced from a single sample in a study of cytomegalovirus exposure and HLA in healthy donors. In the PCR, 60 Vbeta and 13 Jbeta primers were used. Generated by immunoSEQ multiplex PCR, the TCRdb table keeps only in-frame clones and is missing some. Of some 160,000 clones listed, around 84% were seen once; the top ten hold roughly 6.7%. Source material: PBMCs. The receptors originated from a man between 45 and 60 years old in good health and CMV-seropositive.

The CDR3 region has the DNA TGCGCCAGCAGTGGGGGACTAGGTCCCTACGAGCAGTACTTC. It codes for CASSGGLGPYEQYF. The chain recombines TRBV10-1 with TRBJ2-7, with 8 bases aligning to TRBD2. The CDR3 covers 14 residues. The V gene's germline CDR1 is WNHNN and CDR2 SYGVQD (reference sequence). J lost 2 bases, V lost 4 bases, and 4 bases had no gene match.

The chain carries TRBV9 and TRBJ1-2; D is perhaps TRBD1 (5 bases). The CDR3 has 15 amino acids. Germline V gene data show CDR1 as SGDLS and CDR2 as YYNGEE. V was shortened by 3 bases and J by 4 bases, with 16 bases between the two germline ends. CDR3 sequence: CASSALEGYGYGYTF. The DNA of the CDR3 is TGTGCCAGCAGCGCCCTGGAGGGGTATGGCTATGGCTACACCTTC.

The genes are TRBV5-6 and TRBJ1-2; D is perhaps TRBD1 (6 bases). The germline V and J ends were trimmed by 0 bases and 3 bases, with 9 bases remaining between them. The CDR3 consists of 14 residues. Germline V gives CDR1 SGHDT, CDR2 YYEEEE. Written as DNA, the CDR3 is TGTGCCAGCAGCTTGGACAGGGAAGACTATGGCTACACCTTC. It translates to CASSLDREDYGYTF.

CDR3 region: CASSLNPGVTEAFF. In DNA, the CDR3 is TGTGCCAGCAGCTTAAATCCAGGGGTCACTGAAGCTTTCTTT. The chain links TRBV7-3 to TRBJ1-1, with a weak D call TRBD1 (6 bases). This CDR3 contains 14 residues. The germline gives CDR1 SGHTA, CDR2 FQGTGA. V shed 1 base and J shed 4 bases, with 10 bases lying between them.

This clone was counted a few times. The CDR3 loop reads CASSSGLANTDTQYF. The CDR3 DNA follows: TGCGCCAGCAGCTCGGGACTAGCTAACACAGATACGCAGTATTTT. This chain connects TRBV5-1 to TRBJ2-3; 9 bases fit TRBD2. V was pared by 3 bases and J by 2 bases, with 4 bases of the junction left unmatched. CDR1 and CDR2 from the germline V gene are SGHRS and YFSETQ. The CDR3 covers 15 residues.

J is TRBJ1-5 and V is TRBV7-8; the match to TRBD1 covers 12 bases. CDR3 length: 15 residues. The V gene end was trimmed by 5 bases and the J gene end by 4 bases; junction bases not matched to a gene: 3. The germline V gene has CDR1 SGHVS and CDR2 FQNEAQ. The CDR3 sequence is CASSRGQGANQPQHF. The CDR3 nucleotides are TGTGCCAGCAGCCGGGGACAGGGGGCAAATCAGCCCCAGCATTTT.

This chain joins TRBV5-6 and TRBJ2-3, with 8 bases aligning to TRBD2. CDR3 size: 16 residues. With 4 bases clipped from V and 2 bases from J, the junction kept 9 bases outside the gene matches. Germline loops: CDR1 SGHDT, CDR2 YYEEEE. The CDR3, as DNA: TGTGCCAGCAGCGACAGCGGGAGAGGGGACACAGATACGCAGTATTTT. As protein: CASSDSGRGDTDTQYF.

This clone was seen once. This rearrangement joins TRBV4-1 to TRBJ1-1; tentatively, D is TRBD1 (5 bases). Germline V gene lookup returns CDR1 MGHRA and CDR2 YSYEKL. V shed 0 bases and J shed 3 bases, with 17 bases lying between them. The CDR3 is 17 amino acids. CDR3 residues: CASSQDNLGAGDTEAFF. CDR3 nucleotide sequence: TGCGCCAGCAGCCAAGATAATTTAGGGGCAGGAGACACTGAAGCTTTCTTT.

This clone has just one count. The chain couples TRBV4-2 to TRBJ2-7; TRBD1 aligns across 7 bases. Germline V gene data show CDR1 as LGHNA and CDR2 as YNFKEQ. V shed 1 base and J 2 bases; nucleotides not matched to a gene: 5. CDR3 length: 15 amino acids. CDR3 sequence (DNA): TGTGCCAGCAGCCAAGCCTCGGGACAGACCTACGAGCAGTACTTC. Its protein product is CASSQASGQTYEQYF.

The V gene is TRBV7-9, the J gene TRBJ1-1, with a possible D match to TRBD1 (5 bases). The CDR3 loop spans 16 amino acids. Between the trimmed V and J ends, which lost 7 bases and 1 base, there was a span of 19 bases. Germline CDR1 reads SEHNR; CDR2 reads FQNEAQ (reference sequence). CDR3 sequence: CASIIENPGPNTEAFF. Here the CDR3 DNA reads TGTGCCAGCATCATTGAAAACCCAGGGCCGAACACTGAAGCTTTCTTT.